These 4 T cell receptor beta chains were all obtained from the same sample, sequenced in a study of cytomegalovirus exposure and HLA in healthy donors. The study ran its PCR with 60 Vbeta and 13 Jbeta primers. Produced via immunoSEQ multiplex PCR; TCRdb's table is partial and in-frame only. This sample carries about 210,000 clones, with around 0.95% going to the ten biggest clones. The specimen was PBMCs. These receptor sequences come from a woman in her twenties or thirties in good health and CMV-seropositive.

The chain recombines TRBV4-3 with TRBJ2-3, with TRBD2 identical over 8 bases. Losses at the gene ends were 1 base for V and 1 base for J; bases not matched to a gene: 4. Germline-derived CDR1 and CDR2 are LGHNA and YSLEER. CDR3 length: 16 residues. For the CDR3, the DNA is TGCGCCAGCAGCCAAGGGGCGGGAGGTGGCACAGATACGCAGTATTTT. Protein product: CASSQGAGGGTDTQYF.

V and J are TRBV2 and TRBJ2-7, with a tentative D call TRBD2 (6 bases). The CDR3 covers 14 residues. Trimming stripped 3 bases from V and 6 bases from J, with 15 bases between. CDR1 and CDR2 (germline): SNHLY, FYNNEI. CDR3 DNA sequence: TGTGCCAGCAGTGAGGGGCGGGGCGGGGTCGAGCAGTACTTC. This sequence encodes CASSEGRGGVEQYF.

The chain joins TRBV5-6 to TRBJ2-1; TRBD2 is a possible D gene (5 bases). The CDR3 has 13 residues. Trimming stripped 2 bases from V and 8 bases from J, with 11 bases between. The germline V gene has CDR1 SGHDT and CDR2 YYEEEE. CDR3 coding DNA: TGTGCCAGCAGCTTTCCTAGCAGCGATGAGCAGTTCTTC. It encodes CASSFPSSDEQFF.

This sequence joins TRBV5-1 and TRBJ2-5; tentative D call: TRBD2 (5 bases). This CDR3 contains 14 residues. V was shortened by 1 base and J by 5 bases, with 12 bases between the two germline ends. Looked up from germline, CDR1 is SGHRS and CDR2 is YFSETQ. In DNA form, the CDR3 reads TGCGCCAGCAGCTTGTCGAGGGCCGGGGAGACCCAGTACTTC. Protein: CASSLSRAGETQYF.